This T cell receptor (beta chain) was identified in a study of T cell repertoires in cytomegalovirus infection. For the study at large: Peptides in the study included HLA-C-restricted and HLA-B-restricted CMV epitopes. From public TCR beta signatures came an indication of both CMV infection and matching HLA type. Notes on the study in general: Cumulated frequencies of public TCR beta families served to identify carriers of CMV plus the relevant HLA. Within the response measured ex vivo, HLA-C-restricted CMV-specific TCR beta clonotypes were dominant.

Each CDR3 protein is one row after TCRdb ran MiXCR on the reads. The sample includes about 480,000 distinct CDR3 sequences, more than 30% seen only once; the top ten take about a sixth. The CDR3 extends over 16 amino acids. Germline V CDR1 and CDR2: MGHRA, YSYEKL. V shed 1 base and J shed 0 bases, with 9 bases lying between them. Comments on this clonotype: Its cognate antigen is unknown.

The gene calls are TRBV4-1 and TRBJ2-2; D possibly matches TRBD1 or TRBD2 (7 bases each). The starting material was cultured PBMCs, obtained from culture after CMV antigen stimulation. The sequence was collected from a human donor in good health (CMV status not recorded). Some clones in this sample may be carry-over from other donors' samples. The CDR3 here is CASSQAGGANTGELFF. The CDR3 DNA reads as TGCGCCAGCAGCCAAGCAGGGGGGGCGAACACCGGGGAGCTGTTTTTT.